These 2 T cell receptor beta chains came from one sample sequenced in a study of T cell changes during pregnancy in multiple sclerosis. Using immunoSEQ multiplex PCR, the repertoire was profiled, and TCRdb retains in-frame clones only, with some absent. The table shows 40,000 or so clones, with 89% occurring only once. The material was CD4+ T cells from peripheral blood mononuclear cells, obtained in the first trimester of pregnancy. These receptors all come from a female donor with multiple sclerosis, enrolled in a pregnancy study.

The chain is built from TRBV5-1 and TRBJ2-5; TRBD2 aligns across 10 bases. Trimming took 4 bases from V and 5 from J; bases not matched to a gene: 8. The CDR3 spans 15 residues. CDR1 and CDR2 from the germline V gene are SGHRS and YFSETQ. CDR3 sequence (DNA): TGCGCCAGCAGCGGAGCGGGAGGGGTTGGCGAGACCCAGTACTTC. This encodes CASSGAGGVGETQYF.

A few counts support this clone. The rearrangement links TRBV7-9 to TRBJ2-1; 8 bases agree with TRBD2. The germline gives CDR1 SEHNR, CDR2 FQNEAQ (reference sequence). V lost 5 bases, J lost 0 bases, and 6 bases stayed unmatched. The CDR3 length is 16 residues. The CDR3 loop is CASSPHGRGSYNEQFF. The CDR3, as DNA: TGTGCCAGCAGCCCTCACGGGAGGGGCTCCTACAATGAGCAGTTCTTC.